This T cell receptor (beta chain) comes out of a study of cytomegalovirus exposure and HLA in healthy donors. In the study overall: Researchers found that around 80% of over 350 genotyped donors fell within the Caucasian-associated ancestry cluster. Study results and limitations: Analyzed later, most CMV-associated TCR beta chains appeared HLA-restricted.

This clone was seen only once. The antigen is not known. V gave up 1 base and J gave up 6 bases; unmatched junction bases: 8. Germline V gives CDR1 SNHLY, CDR2 FYNNEI. The CDR3 runs to 16 residues. In the PCR, 60 Vbeta and 13 Jbeta primers were used. Clones were sequenced by immunoSEQ multiplex PCR, and TCRdb holds only the in-frame ones, with some missing. The profile shows over 85,000 clones, 75% to 90% of them singletons. The chain joins TRBV2 to TRBJ2-3, with TRBD2 matching 9 bases. The sequencing sample was made of PBMCs. The clonotype originates from a middle-aged man in good health and CMV-seronegative. In DNA, the CDR3 is TGTGCCAGCAGTGAAGAGCTAGCGGGGTTGGGGGATACGCAGTATTTT. Its translation: CASSEELAGLGDTQYF.